The 5 T cell receptor beta chains given below trace back to one sample, sequenced in a study of blood T cell repertoires in COVID-19. TCRdb's table, derived via immunoSEQ multiplex PCR, lists solely in-frame clones and lacks some. The data show some 300,000 clones, with approximately 84% seen just once and roughly 1% held by the top ten. Sequenced material: PBMCs or T cells enriched from blood (not recorded which). The receptor source for this set is a woman in her 30s who had recovered from COVID-19.

The chain employs TRBV11-2 and TRBJ2-2, with 11 positions matching TRBD2. The CDR3 covers 15 residues. Trimming took 6 bases from V and 3 from J; bases not matched to a gene: 3. Germline lookup yields CDR1 SGHAT and CDR2 FQNNGV. CDR3 DNA sequence: TGTGCCAGCAGTTTACTAGCGGGGGACACCGGGGAGCTGTTTTTT. It encodes CASSLLAGDTGELFF.

The genes are TRBV9 and TRBJ2-3, with 9 bases that match TRBD2. The length of the CDR3 is 16 residues. After removal of 2 bases from V and 2 bases from J, the junction contained 6 bases not matched to a gene. Germline CDR1 SGDLS, CDR2 YYNGEE. CDR3 sequence (DNA): TGTGCCAGCAGCGTGGCAGCGGGGGGAAACACAGATACGCAGTATTTT. It is translated as CASSVAAGGNTDTQYF. Filled out from reference TRBV9 and TRBJ2-3, the complete variable domain reads DSGVTQTPKHLITATGQRVTLRCSPRSGDLSVYWYQQSLDQGLQFLIQYYNGEERAKGNILERFSAQQFPDLHSELNLSSLELGDSALYFCASSVAAGGNTDTQYFGPGTRLTVL.

This clone was seen a few times. The chain carries TRBV28 and TRBJ1-5, with D maybe TRBD1 (5 bases). V was pared by 6 bases and J by 2 bases, with 14 bases between. This CDR3 region has 15 residues. CDR1 is MDHEN and CDR2 is SYDVKM in the germline V gene. The CDR3 sequence: CASSYQGMGNQPQHF. In nucleotides, the CDR3 is TGTGCCAGCAGCTATCAGGGTATGGGCAATCAGCCCCAGCATTTT.

The chain joins TRBV6-5 to TRBJ1-5; 7 bases map to TRBD1. This CDR3 is 15 amino acids long. The germline V gene encodes CDR1 MNHEY and CDR2 SVGAGI. The junction had 9 bases not matched to a gene; V was cut back by 6 bases and J by 4 bases. The CDR3 spells CASSQRQGWNQPQHF. In DNA form, the CDR3 reads TGTGCCAGCAGCCAGAGACAGGGATGGAATCAGCCCCAGCATTTT.

The V and J genes are TRBV27 and TRBJ1-5; D not certain. CDR3 length: 14 residues. The V and J ends lost 6 bases and 0 bases respectively, with 9 bases between them. Germline assignment: CDR1 MNHEY and CDR2 SMNVEV (reference sequence). In nucleotides, the CDR3 is TGTGCCAGCAGCCTCTTTCGTAGCAATCAGCCCCAGCATTTT. Encoded protein: CASSLFRSNQPQHF.